One sample yielded the 13 T cell receptor beta chains listed below, sequenced in a study of OX40 agonist ivuxolimab in advanced cancers. Assay used: immunoSEQ multiplex PCR; TCRdb lists only in-frame clones, some missing. The sample yields fewer than 15,000 clones, about 85% seen once. The input for sequencing was CD4+ or CD8+ T cells sorted from blood, taken in a trial of the OX40 agonist ivuxolimab. These receptors originate from an adult with an advanced solid tumor such as melanoma, head and neck, liver or kidney cancer.

This clone was found once. Here the CDR3 reads CASSVAGGSDTQYF. The CDR3 nucleotides read TGTGCCAGCAGCGTAGCAGGGGGGTCGGATACGCAGTATTTT. The chain carries TRBV9 and TRBJ2-3; D is possibly TRBD1 (7 bases). Trimming removed 0 bases from V and 6 bases from J, with 11 bases in between. In germline, CDR1 is SGDLS, CDR2 YYNGEE. The CDR3 contains 14 residues.

The V gene is TRBV28, the J gene TRBJ1-2; D may be TRBD1 (5 bases). This CDR3 region has 15 residues. CDR1 is MDHEN and CDR2 is SYDVKM in the germline V gene. The germline V and J ends were trimmed by 2 bases and 1 base, with 11 bases remaining between them. CDR3 sequence: CASSLRGLFNYGYTF. The CDR3 region has the DNA TGTGCCAGCAGTTTAAGGGGACTGTTTAACTATGGCTACACCTTC.

This chain joins TRBV11-3 and TRBJ1-1, with no clear D. Deletions cut 2 bases from V and 4 bases from J, with 11 bases between. Germline assignment: CDR1 SGHNT and CDR2 YENEEA. The CDR3 has 14 residues. CDR3 DNA sequence: TGTGCCAGCAGCTTATCCGGGGTGGGCACTGAAGCTTTCTTT. It encodes CASSLSGVGTEAFF.

This clone was observed a handful of times. This chain joins TRBV19 and TRBJ2-5; D is uncertain. This CDR3 region has 11 residues. The V end was cut by 8 bases, the J end by 0 bases, with 4 bases between. In germline, CDR1 is LNHDA, CDR2 SQIVND (reference sequence). Here the CDR3 DNA reads TGTGCCAGTTCCTACCAAGAGACCCAGTACTTC. It is translated as CASSYQETQYF.

This chain uses TRBV4-1 with TRBJ2-7, with D maybe TRBD2 (5 bases). This CDR3 has 16 amino acids. V was pared by 2 bases and J by 0 bases, with 14 bases between. CDR1 is MGHRA and CDR2 is YSYEKL in the germline V gene. The CDR3 DNA reads as TGCGCCAGCAGCCAACTTCATGAGGGAGCCTCCTACGAGCAGTACTTC. This sequence encodes CASSQLHEGASYEQYF.

The chain recombines TRBV2 with TRBJ1-4; tentative D call: TRBD1 (5 bases). The germline V and J ends were trimmed by 6 bases and 5 bases, with 10 bases remaining between them. Germline CDR1 SNHLY, CDR2 FYNNEI. CDR3 length equals 13 residues. CDR3 sequence (DNA): TGTGCCAGCAGGTCGTCAGGGAATGAAAAACTGTTTTTT. Translated: CASRSSGNEKLFF.

The chain has TRBV29-1 and TRBJ2-7, with 13 positions matching TRBD2. The CDR3 spans 14 residues. Germline V gene sequence: CDR1 SQVTM, CDR2 ANQGSEA. Losses at the gene ends were 6 bases for V and 7 bases for J; bases not matched to a gene: 9. The CDR3 loop is CSVRTSGSAEEQYF. The CDR3 coding sequence is TGCAGCGTACGGACTAGCGGGAGTGCCGAAGAGCAGTACTTC.

The gene calls are TRBV7-9 and TRBJ1-5; D is unclear. The germline V and J ends were trimmed by 1 base and 2 bases, with 6 bases remaining between them. From germline, CDR1 is SEHNR and CDR2 FQNEAQ (reference sequence). CDR3 length equals 14 residues. The CDR3 reads CASSLGGGNQPQHF. The DNA for the CDR3 is TGTGCCAGCAGCTTAGGGGGTGGCAATCAGCCCCAGCATTTT.

Written as DNA, the CDR3 is TGTGCCAGCTTAGAGGGGGACCTAGCCGTCAATGAGCAGTTCTTC. It translates to CASLEGDLAVNEQFF. The chain couples TRBV13 to TRBJ2-1, with D perhaps TRBD1 (6 bases). This CDR3 is 15 amino acids long. Trimming removed 8 bases at V and 6 bases at J, with 20 bases between. Germline V gives CDR1 PRHDT, CDR2 FYEKMQ (reference sequence).

The chain uses TRBV9 and TRBJ2-1; 9 nucleotides line up with TRBD1. CDR3 length: 15 amino acids. V shed 3 bases and J 5 bases; nucleotides not matched to a gene: 6. Germline V gene sequence: CDR1 SGDLS, CDR2 YYNGEE. The CDR3 here is CASSATGGTNNEQFF. In nucleotides, the CDR3 is TGTGCCAGCAGCGCGACAGGGGGAACCAACAATGAGCAGTTCTTC. Supplemented by reference TRBV9 and TRBJ2-1, the full variable domain reads DSGVTQTPKHLITATGQRVTLRCSPRSGDLSVYWYQQSLDQGLQFLIQYYNGEERAKGNILERFSAQQFPDLHSELNLSSLELGDSALYFCASSATGGTNNEQFFGPGTRLTVL.

This clone ranks as medium-sized. The chain carries TRBV9 and TRBJ2-7; D is unresolved. Germline V gives CDR1 SGDLS, CDR2 YYNGEE. The length of the CDR3 is 14 residues. Trimming removed 0 bases at V and 2 bases at J, with 9 bases between. Written as DNA, the CDR3 is TGTGCCAGCAGCGTAGGGATAGCCCCCTACGAGCAGTACTTC. Translation gives CASSVGIAPYEQYF.

The rearrangement joins TRBV4-1 to TRBJ1-6; 8 bases match TRBD1. The CDR3 has 18 amino acids. V lost 0 bases, J lost 14 bases, and 18 bases stayed unmatched. The germline V gene has CDR1 MGHRA and CDR2 YSYEKL. CDR3 sequence reads: CASSQDRILGTGSMTLHF. The DNA of the CDR3 is TGCGCCAGCAGCCAAGATAGAATCTTGGGGACAGGTAGTATGACCCTCCACTTT.

The rearrangement links TRBV14 to TRBJ2-2; 9 bases are a match to TRBD1. Germline V gives CDR1 SGHDN, CDR2 FVKESK. The junction had 6 bases not matched to a gene; V was cut back by 0 bases and J by 4 bases. The length of the CDR3 is 17 residues. DNA of the CDR3: TGTGCCAGCAGCCAAGAATGGGGACAGGGTCGCACCGGGGAGCTGTTTTTT. Translated, it gives CASSQEWGQGRTGELFF.